This paragraph reports one T cell receptor beta chain. The data stem from a study of shared T cell receptors in the human thymus. Between the trimmed V and J ends, which lost 2 bases and 0 bases, there was a span of 11 bases. CDR3 length: 16 amino acids. Germline CDR1 and CDR2: SGHTA and FQGNSA. Measured with immunoSEQ multiplex PCR; TCRdb has only the in-frame clones, and not every one. This table holds over 650,000 clones, 80% to 90% found once. The same specimen was also included in a second study, on human thymus T cells. That investigation notes: It looked as if thymic and blood repertoires used V and J genes in a biased way.

This TCR was sampled from a boy under two years old with a congenital heart defect. The sample comprised thymocytes. This chain links TRBV7-2 with TRBJ2-1; D is possibly TRBD1 (6 bases). The CDR3 nucleotides are TGTGCCAGCAGCTTACTTGGACAGACCTCCTACAATGAGCAGTTCTTC. As protein: CASSLLGQTSYNEQFF.